These 4 T cell receptor beta chains share one sample of origin, sequenced in a study of T-cell memory formation after mild COVID-19. TCRdb reprocessed the 5' RACE reads with MiXCR, giving one entry per CDR3 protein. Here the sample spans some 280,000 distinct CDR3 sequences, roughly 15% being singletons. Sequences were obtained from PBMCs or a T cell subset sorted from them (not recorded which). Receptors originate from a man between 18 and 29 years old who had mild COVID-19 (a few samples of this study predate the infection). Cell type and time point are not known.

This clonotype has just a few counts. The chain employs TRBV5-1 and TRBJ1-2; the D is unclear. The germline CDR1 and CDR2 sequences are SGHRS and YFSETQ. V lost 0 bases to trimming and J lost 4 bases, with 7 bases between them. CDR3 length: 13 residues. CDR3 sequence reads: CASSLDGPYGYTF. CDR3 nucleotides: TGCGCCAGCAGCTTGGACGGGCCCTATGGCTACACCTTC.

The table lists this clonotype with many counts. The chain carries TRBV10-3 and TRBJ2-7; TRBD1 matches at 10 bases. With 7 bases clipped from V and 6 bases from J, the junction kept 6 bases outside the gene matches. Germline lookup yields CDR1 ENHRY and CDR2 SYGVKD. The CDR3 length is 13 residues. CDR3 in DNA: TGTGCCATCAAACCGGGACAGGGGTTCGAGCAGTACTTC. It codes for CAIKPGQGFEQYF.

The chain links TRBV6-5 to TRBJ2-4, with D tentatively TRBD1 (6 bases). The CDR3 extends over 14 amino acids. Per the germline V gene, CDR1 is MNHEY and CDR2 is SVGAGI. Trimming removed 6 bases at V and 0 bases at J, with 9 bases between. The DNA of the CDR3 is TGTGCCAGCAGAAGGACAGTAGCCAAAAACATTCAGTACTTC. Amino acids: CASRRTVAKNIQYF.

The chain carries TRBV13 and TRBJ2-6; D not resolved. Germline values: CDR1 PRHDT, CDR2 FYEKMQ (reference sequence). Trimming removed 5 bases at V and 0 bases at J, with 11 bases between. This CDR3 contains 16 residues. The CDR3 sequence: CASSRGPSSGANVLTF. The CDR3 DNA sequence: TGTGCCAGCAGCCGCGGACCAAGCTCTGGGGCCAACGTCCTGACTTTC. The complete variable domain, with remaining parts taken from reference TRBV13 and TRBJ2-6, reads AAGVIQSPRHLIKEKRETATLKCYPIPRHDTVYWYQQGPGQDPQFLISFYEKMQSDKGSIPDRFSAQQFSDYHSELNMSSLELGDSALYFCASSRGPSSGANVLTFGAGSRLTVL.